Below, one TCR beta chain is given with its context. Antigen: not known. One end of the junction does not line up with germline, which may come from a read error. This entry comes from a study of blood T cells in healthy people across ages. Study findings and constraints: CMV status of donors was not determined, possibly confounding expanded clonotype changes.

Germline CDR1 and CDR2: SGHAT and FQNNGV. This CDR3 comprises 16 residues. Next came a second PCR, run for about 7 to 12 cycles, which used a sample-barcoded 5' primer along with a J-beta primer mix. All samples yielded 2.5 million or more CDR3-containing paired-end reads. TCRdb passed the 5' RACE reads through MiXCR, listing each CDR3 protein once. The data show about 1.5 million distinct CDR3 sequences, 35% to 45% seen once. What was sequenced was blood. This receptor was identified in a woman younger than 30 in good health. The chain employs TRBV11-2 and TRBJ2-5; TRBD2 aligns across 11 bases. For the CDR3, the DNA is TGTGTCAGCAGCTTTAGACTAGCGGGGTTACAAGAGACCCAGTACTTC. Residues: CVSSFRLAGLQETQYF.